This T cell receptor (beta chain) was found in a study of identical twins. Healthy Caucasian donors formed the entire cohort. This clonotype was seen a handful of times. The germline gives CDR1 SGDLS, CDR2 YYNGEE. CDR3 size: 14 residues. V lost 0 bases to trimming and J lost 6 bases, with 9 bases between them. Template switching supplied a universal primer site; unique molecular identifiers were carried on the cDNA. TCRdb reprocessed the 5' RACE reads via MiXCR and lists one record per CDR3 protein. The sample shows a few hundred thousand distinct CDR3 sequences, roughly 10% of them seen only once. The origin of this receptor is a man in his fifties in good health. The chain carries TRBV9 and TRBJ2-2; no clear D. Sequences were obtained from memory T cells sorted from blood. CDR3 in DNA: TGTGCCAGCAGCGTAGGACCTGGAGCCGGGGAGCTGTTTTTT. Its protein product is CASSVGPGAGELFF.